The 30 T cell receptor beta chains below all came from one sample that was sequenced in a study of cytotoxic CD8 clonotypes in ibrutinib-treated CLL. Assay used: immunoSEQ multiplex PCR; TCRdb lists only in-frame clones, some missing. This sample yields some 63,000 clones, of which over 75% are seen a single time; approximately 3.1% belongs to the top ten. Specimen: PBMCs, collected after 12 months of ibrutinib treatment. The receptor source for this set is a human donor with chronic lymphocytic leukemia.

The chain uses TRBV11-3 and TRBJ2-3; D may correspond to TRBD1 or TRBD2 (5 bases each). Trimming took 1 base from V and 2 from J, leaving 10 bases between them. Looked up from germline, CDR1 is SGHNT and CDR2 is YENEEA. The CDR3 loop spans 15 amino acids. The CDR3 region has the DNA TGTGCCAGCAGCTTAGGAGGGGAGTACACAGATACGCAGTATTTT. Its translation: CASSLGGEYTDTQYF.

This chain uses TRBV4-3 with TRBJ2-2, with a possible D match to TRBD2 (6 bases). V was clipped by 0 bases and J by 7 bases, with 12 bases between them. Germline V gene sequence: CDR1 LGHNA, CDR2 YSLEER. The CDR3 is 15 residues long. CDR3 nucleotides: TGCGCCAGCAGCCAAGACGGGAGATCCGTCGGGGAGCTGTTTTTT. Its translation: CASSQDGRSVGELFF.

This clone occurred a few times. V gene TRBV9 combines with J gene TRBJ1-1; D gene uncertain. The germline V gene has CDR1 SGDLS and CDR2 YYNGEE. The CDR3 has 13 residues. V was shortened by 2 bases and J by 4 bases, with 9 bases between the two germline ends. CDR3 sequence (DNA): TGTGCCAGCAGCGTCCGTTGGGGCACTGAAGCTTTCTTT. This sequence encodes CASSVRWGTEAFF.

V usage is TRBV5-1 and J usage is TRBJ2-5; TRBD2 matches 8 bases. CDR3 length: 15 amino acids. J gave up 4 bases and V 6 bases, and 11 bases lay outside the gene matches. Germline values: CDR1 SGHRS, CDR2 YFSETQ. CDR3 DNA sequence: TGCGCCAGCACCCCAGCGGGAGCGACGGGAGAGACCCAGTACTTC. Protein: CASTPAGATGETQYF. The complete variable domain, with remaining parts taken from reference TRBV5-1 and TRBJ2-5, reads KAGVTQTPRYLIKTRGQQVTLSCSPISGHRSVSWYQQTPGQGLQFLFEYFSETQRNKGNFPGRFSGRQFSNSRSEMNVSTLELGDSALYLCASTPAGATGETQYFGPGTRLLVL.

The V gene is TRBV2, the J gene TRBJ2-1, with 10 bases that match TRBD2. Germline CDR1 is SNHLY and CDR2 is FYNNEI. V lost 9 bases, J lost 5 bases, and 10 bases stayed unmatched. The CDR3 runs 15 residues. The CDR3 is CASESGRAAHNEQFF. The DNA for the CDR3 is TGTGCCAGTGAGAGCGGGAGGGCGGCCCACAATGAGCAGTTCTTC. Drawing the rest from reference TRBV2 and TRBJ2-1, the complete variable domain is EPEVTQTPSHQVTQMGQEVILRCVPISNHLYFYWYRQILGQKVEFLVSFYNNEISEKSEIFDDQFSVERPDGSNFTLKIRSTKLEDSAMYFCASESGRAAHNEQFFGPGTRLTVL.

The chain carries TRBV13 and TRBJ1-1; perhaps TRBD1 as D (5 bases). The CDR3 covers 16 residues. The V and J ends lost 5 bases and 1 base respectively, with 17 bases between them. The V gene's germline CDR1 is PRHDT and CDR2 FYEKMQ (reference sequence). CDR3 in amino acids: CASSLRLPTGNTEAFF. In DNA, the CDR3 is TGTGCCAGCAGCCTCCGTTTGCCCACAGGGAACACTGAAGCTTTCTTT.

The chain has TRBV5-4 and TRBJ2-1; D is ambiguous. V shed 4 bases and J shed 4 bases, with 12 bases lying between them. The germline gives CDR1 SGHNT, CDR2 YYREEE (reference sequence). The CDR3 length is 14 residues. The CDR3 coding sequence is TGTGCCAGCAGCATTTCGACGGATTACAATGAGCAGTTCTTC. Its protein product is CASSISTDYNEQFF.

V usage is TRBV5-1 and J usage is TRBJ2-1, with TRBD1 matching over 7 bases. Germline V gene lookup returns CDR1 SGHRS and CDR2 YFSETQ. The CDR3 covers 15 residues. With V trimmed by 0 bases and J by 3 bases, 3 bases remained unmatched. CDR3 bases: TGCGCCAGCAGCTTGGAGGGACAGAACTACAATGAGCAGTTCTTC. Its protein is CASSLEGQNYNEQFF.

This chain joins TRBV5-8 and TRBJ2-7; D uncertain. Germline loops: CDR1 SGHTS, CDR2 YDEGEE. V gave up 1 base and J gave up 0 bases, with 14 bases separating them. The CDR3 is made up of 16 amino acids. CDR3 sequence (DNA): TGTGCCAGCAGCTTGACACGTATCCGGAGCTCCTACGAGCAGTACTTC. It codes for CASSLTRIRSSYEQYF.

The J gene is TRBJ1-3, the V gene TRBV7-2; D unclear. V lost 6 bases to trimming and J lost 0 bases, with 6 bases between them. CDR1 is SGHTA and CDR2 is FQGNSA in the germline V gene. CDR3 length equals 13 residues. This CDR3 reads CASRTYSGNTIYF. The CDR3 region has the DNA TGTGCCAGCAGAACCTACTCTGGAAACACCATATATTTT.

The V and J genes are TRBV6-6 and TRBJ2-3; D may correspond to TRBD1 or TRBD2 (5 bases each). The length of the CDR3 is 14 residues. The V gene's germline CDR1 is MNHNY and CDR2 SVGAGI (reference sequence). V dropped 8 bases and J dropped 0 bases, with 12 bases sitting between them. The CDR3 nucleotides read TGTGCCAGCGGGAGAGGGGCTAGCACAGATACGCAGTATTTT. Translation gives CASGRGASTDTQYF.

As for this clone: The same CDR3 also results from other DNA sequences found in this sample. The gene calls are TRBV6-1 and TRBJ1-3, with a possible D match to TRBD1 (5 bases). In germline, CDR1 is MNHNS, CDR2 SASEGT. The germline V and J ends were trimmed by 6 bases and 4 bases, with 13 bases remaining between them. The CDR3 spans 14 residues. CDR3 amino acids: CASSPTGSGNTIYF. In nucleotides, the CDR3 is TGTGCCAGCAGCCCCACAGGCTCGGGAAACACCATATATTTT.

The V call is TRBV6-5, the J call TRBJ1-1, with no clear D. Trimming left V 8 bases short and J 1 base short, with 17 bases between. This CDR3 is built from 15 residues. CDR1 and CDR2 (germline): MNHEY, SVGAGI. This CDR3 reads CASRSHKPENTEAFF. Here the CDR3 DNA reads TGTGCCAGCCGCTCCCACAAGCCTGAGAACACTGAAGCTTTCTTT.

The chain couples TRBV27 to TRBJ2-7; possibly TRBD2 for D (6 bases). There are 13 residues in the CDR3. Germline V CDR1 and CDR2: MNHEY, SMNVEV (reference sequence). Trimming took off 2 bases at V and 3 bases at J, with 8 bases between the two ends. CDR3 in amino acids: CASSLMRGYEQYF. CDR3 coding DNA: TGTGCCAGCAGTTTAATGCGGGGCTACGAGCAGTACTTC.

This rearrangement joins TRBV6-1 to TRBJ2-5; unclear D gene. Germline lookup yields CDR1 MNHNS and CDR2 SASEGT. V was shortened by 6 bases and J by 5 bases, with 10 bases between the two germline ends. The CDR3 runs to 12 residues. The CDR3 sequence is CASSLRGETQYF. The CDR3 DNA reads TGTGCCAGCAGCCTCCGTGGGGAGACCCAGTACTTC.

This chain connects TRBV29-1 to TRBJ1-5; D not certain. Trimming stripped 5 bases from V and 1 base from J, with 6 bases between. Germline-derived CDR1 and CDR2 are SQVTM and ANQGSEA. The CDR3 extends over 12 amino acids. The CDR3 sequence is CSVLGSNQPQHF. CDR3 nucleotides: TGCAGCGTTTTAGGCAGCAATCAGCCCCAGCATTTT.

The rearrangement joins TRBV25-1 to TRBJ1-2; D is ambiguous. The CDR3 spans 13 residues. CDR1 is MGHDK, CDR2 SYGVNS, per germline. V lost 3 bases and J lost 4, with 9 bases in between. CDR3 sequence (DNA): TGTGCCAGCAGTGACACTAATTTCTATGGCTACACCTTC. As protein: CASSDTNFYGYTF.

The chain recombines TRBV30 with TRBJ2-3, with 11 bases fitting TRBD2. The germline gives CDR1 GTSNPN, CDR2 SVGIG (reference sequence). The CDR3 is 21 amino acids. V dropped 2 bases and J dropped 0; count of bases not matched to a gene: 19. The CDR3 nucleotides read TGTGCCTGGAGTTGGGGGGGACCGACCTTGGGACTAGCGGCTAGCACAGATACGCAGTATTTT. This codes for CAWSWGGPTLGLAASTDTQYF.

This clone has just a few counts. This chain joins TRBV4-3 and TRBJ2-1; TRBD2 agrees at 11 bases. This CDR3 is 20 amino acids long. V shed 1 base and J 0 bases; nucleotides not matched to a gene: 11. Germline CDR1 reads LGHNA; CDR2 reads YSLEER. CDR3 amino acids: CASSQGPTGLADGSYNEQFF. CDR3 nucleotide sequence: TGCGCCAGCAGCCAAGGCCCGACGGGACTAGCGGATGGCTCCTACAATGAGCAGTTCTTC.

This clone was counted between two and nine times. This chain uses TRBV10-3 with TRBJ1-5; no firm D call. Germline CDR1 reads ENHRY; CDR2 reads SYGVKD. The CDR3 runs to 14 residues. Deletions cut 2 bases from V and 4 bases from J, with 9 bases between. CDR3: CAISEQQTNQPQHF. CDR3 in DNA: TGTGCCATCAGTGAGCAACAGACAAATCAGCCCCAGCATTTT.

This clone occurred a few times. J is TRBJ1-2 and V is TRBV4-1; unclear D gene. The V end was cut by 0 bases, the J end by 4 bases, with 9 bases between. There are 14 residues in the CDR3. Germline lookup yields CDR1 MGHRA and CDR2 YSYEKL. The CDR3 region has the DNA TGCGCCAGCAGCCAAGAAGCGGTAGGCTATGGCTACACCTTC. Its translation is CASSQEAVGYGYTF.

The chain recombines TRBV7-9 with TRBJ2-1, with TRBD1 as a possible D gene (5 bases). Germline assignment: CDR1 SEHNR and CDR2 FQNEAQ (reference sequence). Deletions cut 0 bases from V and 3 bases from J, with 9 bases between. There are 15 residues in the CDR3. CDR3 sequence: CASSLAQANYNEQFF. In DNA form, the CDR3 reads TGTGCCAGCAGCTTAGCACAGGCTAACTACAATGAGCAGTTCTTC. Drawing the rest from reference TRBV7-9 and TRBJ2-1, the complete variable domain is DTGVSQNPRHKITKRGQNVTFRCDPISEHNRLYWYRQTLGQGPEFLTYFQNEAQLEKSRLLSDRFSAERPKGSFSTLEIQRTEQGDSAMYLCASSLAQANYNEQFFGPGTRLTVL.

The chain links TRBV19 to TRBJ1-4; 12 bases line up with TRBD1. Germline values: CDR1 LNHDA, CDR2 SQIVND (reference sequence). V lost 4 bases and J lost 8; bases outside the gene matches: 11. This CDR3 has 17 amino acids. CDR3: CASSRGTGGLVGEKLFF. The CDR3 nucleotides are TGTGCCAGTAGTAGAGGGACAGGGGGCCTAGTTGGAGAAAAACTGTTTTTT. Based on the CDR3 plus reference TRBV19 and TRBJ1-4, the full variable domain is DGGITQSPKYLFRKEGQNVTLSCEQNLNHDAMYWYRQDPGQGLRLIYYSQIVNDFQKGDIAEGYSVSREKKESFPLTVTSAQKNPTAFYLCASSRGTGGLVGEKLFFGSGTQLSVL.

The rearrangement uses TRBV7-6 and TRBJ2-5; D is uncertain. V was clipped by 4 bases and J by 1 base, with 10 bases between them. The CDR3 totals 14 residues. Looked up from germline, CDR1 is SGHVS and CDR2 is FNYEAQ. This chain's CDR3 is CASSSALPQETQYF. The CDR3 DNA reads as TGTGCCAGCAGCTCCGCACTTCCCCAAGAGACCCAGTACTTC.

The chain carries TRBV28 and TRBJ2-5; D is undetermined. V lost 2 bases to trimming and J lost 2 bases, with 9 bases between them. This CDR3 comprises 14 residues. Germline-derived CDR1 and CDR2 are MDHEN and SYDVKM. This CDR3 reads CASSLQATQETQYF. The DNA of the CDR3 is TGTGCCAGCAGTTTACAGGCGACGCAAGAGACCCAGTACTTC. Filled out from reference TRBV28 and TRBJ2-5, the complete variable domain reads DVKVTQSSRYLVKRTGEKVFLECVQDMDHENMFWYRQDPGLGLRLIYFSYDVKMKEKGDIPEGYSVSREKKERFSLILESASTNQTSMYLCASSLQATQETQYFGPGTRLLVL.

The V gene is TRBV11-2, the J gene TRBJ1-2; TRBD1 matches 7 bases. Germline CDR1 is SGHAT and CDR2 is FQNNGV. V dropped 6 bases and J dropped 5; count of bases not matched to a gene: 12. The CDR3 consists of 15 residues. For the CDR3, the DNA is TGTGCCAGCAGTCATATACCGGGACAGCAGTATGGCTACACCTTC. This sequence encodes CASSHIPGQQYGYTF.

The chain links TRBV5-6 to TRBJ1-1, with D uncertain. The CDR3 is made up of 13 amino acids. V lost 5 bases and J lost 2, with 10 bases in between. Germline V CDR1 and CDR2: SGHDT, YYEEEE. CDR3 sequence: CASRSSINTEAFF. The DNA of the CDR3 is TGTGCCAGCAGGTCCAGCATTAACACTGAAGCTTTCTTT.

The J gene is TRBJ2-1, the V gene TRBV6-1; D possibly corresponds to TRBD2 (6 bases). The germline V gene has CDR1 MNHNS and CDR2 SASEGT. Trimming shortened V by 6 bases and J by 8 bases, and 17 bases separated the two germline ends. The CDR3 spans 14 residues. CDR3 in DNA: TGTGCCAGCAGATCGGAGGGCGTAAGAGATGAGCAGTTCTTC. This sequence encodes CASRSEGVRDEQFF.

This rearrangement joins TRBV7-2 to TRBJ2-7; 8 bases are shared with TRBD2. This CDR3 has 16 residues. Germline V gene data show CDR1 as SGHTA and CDR2 as FQGNSA. Unmatched junction bases numbered 12, after V lost 4 bases and J lost 4 bases. The CDR3 reads CASSSGGAGGVYEQYF. The CDR3 DNA reads TGTGCCAGCAGCTCCGGGGGGGCGGGAGGAGTTTACGAGCAGTACTTC.

The chain has TRBV5-6 and TRBJ2-1, with D unresolved. The CDR3 spans 14 residues. The V end was cut by 4 bases, the J end by 9 bases, with 17 bases between. Germline V CDR1 and CDR2: SGHDT, YYEEEE. CDR3 protein: CASSPPPHRSEQFF. The CDR3 DNA follows: TGTGCCAGCAGCCCTCCCCCTCATAGGAGTGAGCAGTTCTTC. Full variable domain (missing parts from reference TRBV5-6 and TRBJ2-1): DAGVTQSPTHLIKTRGQQVTLRCSPKSGHDTVSWYQQALGQGPQFIFQYYEEEERQRGNFPDRFSGHQFPNYSSELNVNALLLGDSALYLCASSPPPHRSEQFFGPGTRLTVL.